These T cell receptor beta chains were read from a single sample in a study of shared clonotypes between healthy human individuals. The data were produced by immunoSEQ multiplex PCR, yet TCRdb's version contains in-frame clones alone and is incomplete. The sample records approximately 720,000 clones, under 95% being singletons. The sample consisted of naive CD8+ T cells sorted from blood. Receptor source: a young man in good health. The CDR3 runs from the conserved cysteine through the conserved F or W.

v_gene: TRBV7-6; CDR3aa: CASSLRSKAYEQFF
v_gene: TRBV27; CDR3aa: CASANSGATDTQYF
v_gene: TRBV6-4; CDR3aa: CASSPTGGNTEAFF
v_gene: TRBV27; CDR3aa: CASSLSLRNTIYF
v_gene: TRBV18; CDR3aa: CASSPGGMNTEAFF
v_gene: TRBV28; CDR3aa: CASSFLVLSDTQYF
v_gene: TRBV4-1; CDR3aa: CASGWRDASTDTQYF
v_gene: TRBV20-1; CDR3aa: CSETALETQYF
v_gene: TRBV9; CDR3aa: CASSAETGSSYEQYF
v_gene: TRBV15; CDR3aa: CATSRDQWGTGASEAFF
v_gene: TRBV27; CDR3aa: CASSLSAAAQNEQFF
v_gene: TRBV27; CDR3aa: CASSPWDRGLKDTQYF
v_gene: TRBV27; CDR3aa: CASILRNDYGYTF
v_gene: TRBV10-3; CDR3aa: CAISELATGSSGNTIYF
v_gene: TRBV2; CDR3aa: CASGDRGRANEKLFF
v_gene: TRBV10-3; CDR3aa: CAISAGVGWTDEQFF
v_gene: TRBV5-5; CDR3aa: CASSLAGRMNTEAFF
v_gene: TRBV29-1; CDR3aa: CSVLDRAYSYEQYF
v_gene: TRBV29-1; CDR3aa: CSVVLADYNEQFF
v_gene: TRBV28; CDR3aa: CASSGPSWGTTYEQYF